The 11 T cell receptor beta chains listed next were all sequenced from one sample in a study of spatial heterogeneity in lung cancer. The study's findings and limits: It was found that expanded intratumoral alpha and beta TCR counts tracked tumor mutation counts.

Noted time point: sample taken at primary tumor resection. Their antigen targets remain unknown. From the 5' RACE reads, TCRdb called clonotypes with MiXCR, one entry per CDR3 protein. This table has around 1,500 distinct CDR3 sequences, approximately 5.9% appearing once. The material sequenced was lung tumor tissue, taken at surgery. These TCRs come from a female donor with early-stage non-small cell lung cancer.

The J gene is TRBJ2-3, the V gene TRBV9; D is unresolved. The germline V gene has CDR1 SGDLS and CDR2 YYNGEE. The CDR3 contains 14 residues. V lost 0 bases, J lost 5 bases, and 10 bases lay in between. CDR3 DNA: TGTGCCAGCAGCGTAGGCGGATACGGAGATACGCAGTATTTT. It is translated as CASSVGGYGDTQYF. The full variable domain, in which reference TRBV9 and TRBJ2-3 provide the parts outside the CDR3, is DSGVTQTPKHLITATGQRVTLRCSPRSGDLSVYWYQQSLDQGLQFLIQYYNGEERAKGNILERFSAQQFPDLHSELNLSSLELGDSALYFCASSVGGYGDTQYFGPGTRLTVL.

This clonotype has a handful of counts. The gene calls are TRBV20-1 and TRBJ2-1; D is unresolved. V was shortened by 6 bases and J by 8 bases, with 11 bases between the two germline ends. Germline-derived CDR1 and CDR2 are DFQATT and SNEGSKA (reference sequence). CDR3 size: 11 residues. CDR3 loop: CSAERSDEQFF. The CDR3 bases are TGCAGTGCGGAGAGGTCCGATGAGCAGTTCTTC.

This clonotype rates as medium-sized. The chain is built from TRBV28 and TRBJ1-5; 9 bases agree with TRBD1. Per the germline V gene, CDR1 is MDHEN and CDR2 is SYDVKM. CDR3 length: 15 residues. Unmatched junction bases numbered 10, after V lost 6 bases and J lost 7 bases. The CDR3 coding sequence is TGTGCCAGCAGCCTCGGACAGGGGTACCGACAGCCCCAGCATTTT. This codes for CASSLGQGYRQPQHF.

By share, this clonotype counts as medium-sized. This rearrangement joins TRBV28 to TRBJ2-3; D not resolved. V lost 4 bases, J lost 2 bases, and 13 bases lay in between. The CDR3 has 15 residues. Looked up from germline, CDR1 is MDHEN and CDR2 is SYDVKM. CDR3 coding DNA: TGTGCCAGCAGTTCCCCGGGCAGCCCCACAGATACGCAGTATTTT. This sequence encodes CASSSPGSPTDTQYF.

This clonotype is large in the sample. This chain connects TRBV28 to TRBJ1-2, with TRBD1 matching over 7 bases. Germline CDR1 reads MDHEN; CDR2 reads SYDVKM. The CDR3 is 13 amino acids. Trimming cost V 6 bases and J 6 bases; bases outside gene matches: 7. CDR3: CASRYRGADGYTF. In DNA, the CDR3 is TGTGCCAGCAGGTACAGGGGCGCCGATGGCTACACCTTC.

Sample share makes this clonotype medium-sized (0.01 to 0.1%). The gene calls are TRBV28 and TRBJ2-1, with 9 bases identical to TRBD1. The CDR3 consists of 11 residues. V shed 7 bases, J shed 14 bases, and the junction held 6 bases outside the gene matches. Germline CDR1 is MDHEN and CDR2 is SYDVKM. CDR3 sequence reads: CASTLRDREFF. CDR3 coding DNA: TGTGCCAGCACCCTACGGGACAGGGAGTTCTTC.

Relative to its sample, this clonotype is medium-sized. The genes are TRBV11-2 and TRBJ1-6; D might be TRBD1 (6 bases). Deletions cut 1 base from V and 7 bases from J, with 11 bases between. Per the germline V gene, CDR1 is SGHAT and CDR2 is FQNNGV. The CDR3 runs 15 residues. The CDR3 sequence is CASSLVSGENSPLHF. The CDR3 DNA follows: TGTGCCAGCAGCTTAGTCTCAGGGGAGAATTCACCCCTCCACTTT.

This clonotype is classed as medium-sized (0.01 to 0.1%). The chain has TRBV2 and TRBJ2-3; D is uncertain. V lost 2 bases to trimming and J lost 3 bases, with 9 bases between them. The germline CDR1 and CDR2 sequences are SNHLY and FYNNEI. CDR3 length: 14 amino acids. The CDR3 reads CASSEFLGTDTQYF. As DNA, the CDR3 is TGTGCCAGCAGTGAATTCCTCGGGACAGATACGCAGTATTTT.

This clonotype is medium-sized. The J gene is TRBJ2-3, the V gene TRBV29-1; D may correspond to TRBD1 or TRBD2 (7 bases each). V dropped 2 bases and J dropped 5 bases, with 14 bases sitting between them. Germline CDR1 SQVTM, CDR2 ANQGSEA. The CDR3 is 14 residues long. CDR3 in amino acids: CSVEREGAQDTQYF. The CDR3 DNA follows: TGCAGCGTTGAAAGGGAGGGGGCGCAAGATACGCAGTATTTT.

The chain links TRBV29-1 to TRBJ2-3; D call uncertain. The CDR3 length is 12 residues. Trimming took 1 base from V and 2 from J, leaving 4 bases between them. Per the germline V gene, CDR1 is SQVTM and CDR2 is ANQGSEA. CDR3 coding DNA: TGCAGCGTTGAAGGGTCCACAGATACGCAGTATTTT. It translates to CSVEGSTDTQYF.

This clonotype is judged medium-sized (0.01 to 0.1%). The chain is built from TRBV29-1 and TRBJ2-7, with TRBD2 identical over 10 bases. J lost 7 bases, V lost 5 bases, and 8 bases had no gene match. CDR1 SQVTM and CDR2 ANQGSEA come from the germline V gene. The CDR3 length is 13 residues. As DNA, the CDR3 is TGCAGCGTTAACCTAGCGGGAGCTGGGGAGCAGTACTTC. Residues: CSVNLAGAGEQYF.